This entry features one TCR beta chain sequence. The data are from a study of blood T cells in healthy people across ages. CDR1 MDHEN and CDR2 SYDVKM come from the germline V gene. This CDR3 is built from 14 residues. Trimming removed 2 bases at V and 3 bases at J, with 11 bases between. Primed by a sample-barcoded 5' primer and a J-beta primer mix, a second PCR proceeded for 7 to 11 cycles. MiXCR, applied by TCRdb to the 5' RACE reads, yields one record per CDR3 protein. The sample lists about 640,000 distinct CDR3 sequences, under 65% occurring once. The TCR originated in a man aged 55 to 70 in good health. Material: blood. The gene calls are TRBV28 and TRBJ2-7, with D possibly being TRBD2 (6 bases). The CDR3 DNA sequence: TGTGCCAGCAGTTTAGGACGGAGGGACTACGAGCAGTACTTC. Protein: CASSLGRRDYEQYF.